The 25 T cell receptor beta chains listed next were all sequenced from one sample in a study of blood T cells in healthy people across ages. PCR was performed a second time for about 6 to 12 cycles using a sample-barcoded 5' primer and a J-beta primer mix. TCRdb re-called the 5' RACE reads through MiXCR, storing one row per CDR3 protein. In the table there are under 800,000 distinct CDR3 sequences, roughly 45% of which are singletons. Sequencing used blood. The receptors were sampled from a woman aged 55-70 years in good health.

For the CDR3, the DNA is TGCGCCAGCAGCCCATCACAGGGAAGTCAGCCCCAGCATTTT. Encoded protein: CASSPSQGSQPQHF. The gene calls are TRBV5-1 and TRBJ1-5, with a tentative D call TRBD1 (6 bases). This CDR3 contains 14 residues. The ends were cut back, 4 bases at V and 6 bases at J, with 14 bases in the middle. Germline V gene data show CDR1 as SGHRS and CDR2 as YFSETQ.

CDR3 loop: CAISERTSGVLGDTQYF. As DNA, the CDR3 is TGTGCCATCAGTGAGCGGACTAGCGGGGTGTTAGGAGATACGCAGTATTTT. This chain connects TRBV10-3 to TRBJ2-3; TRBD2 agrees at 12 bases. The CDR3 runs to 17 residues. CDR1 ENHRY and CDR2 SYGVKD come from the germline V gene. The J segment lost 5 bases and the V segment lost 2 bases, leaving 8 bases of the junction unmatched.

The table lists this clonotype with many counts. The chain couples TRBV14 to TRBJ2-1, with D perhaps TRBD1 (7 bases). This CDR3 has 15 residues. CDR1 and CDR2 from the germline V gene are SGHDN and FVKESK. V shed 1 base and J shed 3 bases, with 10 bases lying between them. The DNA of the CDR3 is TGTGCCAGCAGCCAAGGCGGGACAGTCTACAATGAGCAGTTCTTC. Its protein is CASSQGGTVYNEQFF.

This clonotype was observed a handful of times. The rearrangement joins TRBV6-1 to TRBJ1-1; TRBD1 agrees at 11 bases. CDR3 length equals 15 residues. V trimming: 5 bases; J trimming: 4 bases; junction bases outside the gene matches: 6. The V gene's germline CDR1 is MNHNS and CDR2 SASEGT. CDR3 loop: CASSRKGTGGTEAFF. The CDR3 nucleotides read TGTGCCAGCAGTCGAAAAGGGACAGGGGGCACTGAAGCTTTCTTT.

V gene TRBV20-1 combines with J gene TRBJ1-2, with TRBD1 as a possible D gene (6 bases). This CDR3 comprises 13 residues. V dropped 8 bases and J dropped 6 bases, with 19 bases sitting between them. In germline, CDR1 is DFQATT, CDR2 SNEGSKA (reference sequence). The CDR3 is CSTTDRTRHGYTF. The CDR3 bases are TGCAGTACTACCGACAGGACGAGACATGGCTACACCTTC.

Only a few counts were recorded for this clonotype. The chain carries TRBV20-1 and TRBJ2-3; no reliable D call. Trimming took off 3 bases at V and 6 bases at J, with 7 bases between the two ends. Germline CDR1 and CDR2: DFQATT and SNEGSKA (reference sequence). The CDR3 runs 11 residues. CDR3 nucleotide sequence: TGCAGTGCTAGCGATGGTGATACGCAGTATTTT. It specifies CSASDGDTQYF.

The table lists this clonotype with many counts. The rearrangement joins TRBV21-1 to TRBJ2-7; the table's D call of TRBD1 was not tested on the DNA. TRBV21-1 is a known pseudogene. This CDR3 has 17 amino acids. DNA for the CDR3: TGTGCCAGCAGCAAAGGTACTGCGAGGTTGTGGGGACACGAGCAGTACTTC. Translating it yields CASSKGTARLWGHEQYF.

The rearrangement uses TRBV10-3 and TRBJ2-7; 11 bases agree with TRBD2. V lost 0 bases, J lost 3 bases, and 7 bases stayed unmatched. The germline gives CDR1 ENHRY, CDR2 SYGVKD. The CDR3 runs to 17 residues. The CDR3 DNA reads TGTGCCATCAGTGAGTCTAGCGGGAGGGCAAGTGTCTACGAGCAGTACTTC. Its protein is CAISESSGRASVYEQYF.

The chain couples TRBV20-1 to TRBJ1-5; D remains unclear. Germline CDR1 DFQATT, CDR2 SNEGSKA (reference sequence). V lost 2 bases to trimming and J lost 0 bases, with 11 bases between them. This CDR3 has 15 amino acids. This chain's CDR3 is CSARIGGYSNQPQHF. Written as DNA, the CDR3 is TGCAGTGCTAGAATAGGCGGTTATAGCAATCAGCCCCAGCATTTT.

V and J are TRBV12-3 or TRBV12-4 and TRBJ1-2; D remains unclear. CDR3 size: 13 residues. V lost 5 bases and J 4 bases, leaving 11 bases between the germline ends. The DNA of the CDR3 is TGTGCCAGCAGTCCCCCGGCCCCCTATGGCTACACCTTC. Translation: CASSPPAPYGYTF.

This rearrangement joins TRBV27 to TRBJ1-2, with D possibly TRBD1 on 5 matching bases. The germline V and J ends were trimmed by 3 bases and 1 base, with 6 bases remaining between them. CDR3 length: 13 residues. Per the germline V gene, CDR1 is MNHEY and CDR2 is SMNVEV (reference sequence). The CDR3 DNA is TGTGCCAGCAGTTTTGGACATAACTATGGCTACACCTTC. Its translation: CASSFGHNYGYTF.

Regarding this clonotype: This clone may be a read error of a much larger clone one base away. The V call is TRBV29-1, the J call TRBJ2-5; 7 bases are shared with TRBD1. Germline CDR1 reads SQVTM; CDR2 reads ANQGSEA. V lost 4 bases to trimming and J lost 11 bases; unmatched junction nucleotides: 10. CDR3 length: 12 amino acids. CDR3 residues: CSVAGQTYGQYF. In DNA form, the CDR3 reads TGCAGCGTTGCGGGACAGACCTACGGGCAGTACTTC.

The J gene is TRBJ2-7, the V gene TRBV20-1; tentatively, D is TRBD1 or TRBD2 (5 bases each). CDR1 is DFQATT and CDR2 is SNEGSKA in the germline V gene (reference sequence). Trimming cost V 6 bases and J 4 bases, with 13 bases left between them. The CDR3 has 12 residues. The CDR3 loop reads CSASRGRYEQYF. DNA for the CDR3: TGCAGTGCCAGCCGGGGCAGGTACGAGCAGTACTTC.

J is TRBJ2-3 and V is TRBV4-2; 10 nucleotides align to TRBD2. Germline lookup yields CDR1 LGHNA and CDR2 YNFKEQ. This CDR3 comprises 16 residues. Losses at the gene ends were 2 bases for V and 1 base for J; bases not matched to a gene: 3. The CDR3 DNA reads TGTGCCAGCAGCCAAACCGGGACTAGCGGCACAGATACGCAGTATTTT. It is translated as CASSQTGTSGTDTQYF.

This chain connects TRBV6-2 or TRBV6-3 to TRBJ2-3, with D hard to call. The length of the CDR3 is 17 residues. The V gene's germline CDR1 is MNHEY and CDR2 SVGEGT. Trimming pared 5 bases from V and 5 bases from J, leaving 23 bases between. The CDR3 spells CASSPPPNTGLGDTQYF. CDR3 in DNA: TGTGCCAGCAGTCCCCCCCCCAATACCGGTTTAGGAGATACGCAGTATTTT.

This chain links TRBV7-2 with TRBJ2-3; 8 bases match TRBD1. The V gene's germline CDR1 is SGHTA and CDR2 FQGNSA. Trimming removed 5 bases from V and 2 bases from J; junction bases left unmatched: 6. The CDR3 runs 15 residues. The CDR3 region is CASSRRGRPTDTQYF. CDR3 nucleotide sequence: TGTGCCAGCAGCCGCAGGGGGCGACCCACAGATACGCAGTATTTT. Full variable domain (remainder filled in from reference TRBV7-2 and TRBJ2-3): GAGVSQSPSNKVTEKGKDVELRCDPISGHTALYWYRQSLGQGLEFLIYFQGNSAPDKSGLPSDRFSAERTGGSVSTLTIQRTQQEDSAVYLCASSRRGRPTDTQYFGPGTRLTVL.

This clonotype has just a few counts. The CDR3 region is CASSLALQGVHEQYF. Here the CDR3 DNA reads TGTGCCAGCAGCTTGGCGCTGCAGGGTGTCCACGAGCAGTACTTC. The chain combines TRBV5-5 with TRBJ2-4; possible D gene TRBD1, 5 bases. The J call is doubtful: the DNA matches TRBJ2-7 better. Germline lookup yields CDR1 SGHKS and CDR2 YYEKEE (reference sequence). CDR3 size: 15 residues.

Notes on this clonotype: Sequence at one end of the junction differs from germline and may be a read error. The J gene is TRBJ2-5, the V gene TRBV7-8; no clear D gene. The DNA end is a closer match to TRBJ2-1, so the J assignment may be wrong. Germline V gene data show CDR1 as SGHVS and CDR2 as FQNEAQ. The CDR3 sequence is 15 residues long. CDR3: CASSLNGPSQETQFF. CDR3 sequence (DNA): TGCGCCAGCAGCTTAAATGGGCCTTCCCAAGAGACCCAGTTCTTC.

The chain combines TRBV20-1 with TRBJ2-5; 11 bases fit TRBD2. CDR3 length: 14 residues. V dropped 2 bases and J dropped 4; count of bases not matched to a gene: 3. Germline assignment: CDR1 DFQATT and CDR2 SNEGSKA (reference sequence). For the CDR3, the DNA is TGCAGTGCTAGACCGACTAGCGGGGCAGAGACCCAGTACTTC. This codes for CSARPTSGAETQYF.

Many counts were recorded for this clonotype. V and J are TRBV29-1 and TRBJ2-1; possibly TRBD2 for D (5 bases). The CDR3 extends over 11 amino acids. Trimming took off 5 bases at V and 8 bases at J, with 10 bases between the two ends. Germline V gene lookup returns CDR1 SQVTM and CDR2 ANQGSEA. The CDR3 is CSVTVAYEQFF. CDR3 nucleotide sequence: TGCAGCGTTACGGTAGCGTATGAGCAGTTCTTC.

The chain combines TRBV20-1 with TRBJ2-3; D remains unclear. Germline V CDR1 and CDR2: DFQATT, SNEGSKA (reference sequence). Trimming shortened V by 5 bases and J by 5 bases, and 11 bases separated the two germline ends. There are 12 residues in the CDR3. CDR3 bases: TGCAGTGCTGGAGCAATGAGAGATACGCAGTATTTT. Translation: CSAGAMRDTQYF.

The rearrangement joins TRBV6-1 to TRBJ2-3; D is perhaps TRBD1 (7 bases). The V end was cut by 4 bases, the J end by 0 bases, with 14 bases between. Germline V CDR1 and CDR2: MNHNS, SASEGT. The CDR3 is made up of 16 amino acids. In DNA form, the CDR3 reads TGTGCCAGCAGTGCCCAGACAGGGACTAGCACAGATACGCAGTATTTT. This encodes CASSAQTGTSTDTQYF.

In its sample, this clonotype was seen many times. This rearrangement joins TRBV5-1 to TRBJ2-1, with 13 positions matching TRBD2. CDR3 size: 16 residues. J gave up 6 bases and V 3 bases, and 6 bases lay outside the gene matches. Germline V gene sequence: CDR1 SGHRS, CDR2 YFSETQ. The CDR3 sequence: CASSSLAGGRVNEQFF. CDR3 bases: TGCGCCAGCAGCTCACTAGCGGGAGGGAGGGTCAATGAGCAGTTCTTC. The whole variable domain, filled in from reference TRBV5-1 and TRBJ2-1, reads KAGVTQTPRYLIKTRGQQVTLSCSPISGHRSVSWYQQTPGQGLQFLFEYFSETQRNKGNFPGRFSGRQFSNSRSEMNVSTLELGDSALYLCASSSLAGGRVNEQFFGPGTRLTVL.

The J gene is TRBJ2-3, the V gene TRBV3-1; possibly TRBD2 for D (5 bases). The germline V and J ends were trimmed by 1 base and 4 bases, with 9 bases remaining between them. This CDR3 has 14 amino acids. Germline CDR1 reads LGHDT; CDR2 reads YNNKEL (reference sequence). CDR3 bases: TGTGCCAGCAGCCAAGTCGGGAAGGCAGATACGCAGTATTTT. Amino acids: CASSQVGKADTQYF.

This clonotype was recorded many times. The CDR3 DNA is TGTGCCAGCAGTTCCCGGAAGGGGCGGGATACGCAGTATTTT. It translates to CASSSRKGRDTQYF. J is TRBJ2-3 and V is TRBV25-1, with D possibly matching TRBD1 (5 bases). The CDR3 runs to 14 residues. Trimming stripped 5 bases from V and 6 bases from J, with 15 bases between. From germline, CDR1 is MGHDK and CDR2 SYGVNS.